This TCR beta chain was retrieved from a study of CD8 T cells in ankylosing spondylitis (dated by TCRdb to between 2016 and 2019). Describing the broader study: The study profiled T cell receptor beta repertoires in healthy donors and ankylosing spondylitis patients to find disease-linked TCR variants. The whole study cohort included over a hundred healthy donors and 25 ankylosing spondylitis patients. Samples of peripheral blood were taken, and for ankylosing spondylitis patients, synovial fluid was collected as well.

This sample was sequenced with an Illumina HiSeq 2500. Quantitative 5'-RACE with molecular barcodes was used to prepare TCR beta libraries. The paper's data handling went like this. To identify disease-linked TCR variants, a new computational method was used, one built on a probabilistic model of VDJ rearrangement. The public reads were run again by TCRdb, first through fastp at Q25 and then through MiXCR, and only productive beta chains were kept. Merged by CDR3 protein, the rows form single entries marked with the most common genes and DNA. Here the V and J calls rest on TCRdb's processing, not on the authors' analysis. The sample records around 340,000 distinct CDR3 sequences, about 15% of which are singletons. In total, the top ten clones hold less than 1.1% of the sample. The sample holds a few counts of this clonotype. The antigen this receptor binds is unknown. No base quality information exists; no much larger clone differs at one position.

The investigation overall reported the following: In peripheral blood, the disease-linked clones were found at relatively low frequencies and had a CD8+ phenotype. A TCR beta motif made up of several highly homologous amino acid variants appeared to be characteristic of blood from ankylosing spondylitis patients. Some motif variants were previously reported in synovial fluid and blood of reactive arthritis patients, suggesting common disease-initiation mechanisms. Significant enrichment of the disease-linked clones was reported in matched synovial fluid samples from ankylosing spondylitis patients.

Sequencing used blood, either unsorted or a sorted T cell fraction (not recorded which). The origin of this receptor is a male donor with ankylosing spondylitis or in good health (not recorded which).

The CDR3 loop reads CASSSDPLSGNTIYF. The DNA reads as follows: TGCGCCAGCAGCTCCGACCCCCTCTCTGGAAACACCATATATTTT. The chain joins TRBV5-1 to TRBJ1-3; no D gene call is confident. Reading the germline V gene gives CDR1 SGHRS and CDR2 YFSETQ. The CDR3, cysteine through phenylalanine, is 15 amino acids long. CDR3 DNA is the only sequence kept; it has 45 bases, read in frame from the first base. V was cut back by 3 bases and J by 0 bases, leaving a gap of 10 bases between them.